This TCR beta chain is from a study of vaccination effects on CD4 cells after COVID-19. Comments on this clone: Its antigen is unidentified.

Antigen-specific CD4+ T cells were expanded (with viral peptide pools) by the ViraFEST assay ahead of sequencing. The culture ran for roughly 10 days before CD4+ T cells were isolated. All study participants received two doses of BNT162b2 or mRNA-1273 vaccine. The CDR3 has 11 residues. V was clipped by 3 bases and J by 8 bases, with 5 bases between them. CDR1 is MNHEY and CDR2 is SMNVEV in the germline V gene (reference sequence). Repertoires were generated with immunoSEQ multiplex PCR, while TCRdb's copy carries only in-frame clones and drops some. The table has about 46,000 clones, 65% to 75% seen once.

Sequenced here: CD4+ T cells from PBMCs cultured with HCoV-OC43 spike peptides, sampled after COVID-19 vaccination. This sample's subset: HCoV-OC43 spike overlapping peptide pool stimulation. The rearrangement uses TRBV27 and TRBJ2-1; D is unresolved. This sequence was found in a human donor who received a COVID-19 vaccine. The CDR3 loop reads CASSFHHEQFF. DNA of the CDR3: TGTGCCAGCAGTTTTCACCATGAGCAGTTCTTC.